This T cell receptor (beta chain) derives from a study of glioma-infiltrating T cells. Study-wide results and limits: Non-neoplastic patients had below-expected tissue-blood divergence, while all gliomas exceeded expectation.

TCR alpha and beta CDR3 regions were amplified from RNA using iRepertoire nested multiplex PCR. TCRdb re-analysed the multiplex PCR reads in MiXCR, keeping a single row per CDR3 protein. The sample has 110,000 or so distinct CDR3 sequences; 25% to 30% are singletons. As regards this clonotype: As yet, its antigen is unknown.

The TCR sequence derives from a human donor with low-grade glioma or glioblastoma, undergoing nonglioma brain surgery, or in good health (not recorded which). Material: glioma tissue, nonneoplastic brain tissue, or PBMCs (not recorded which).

CDR3 bases: TGTGCCAGCAGCTTAGGCTTAGCGAGTGAGACCCAGTACTTC. It codes for CASSLGLASETQYF. V gene TRBV7-3 combines with J gene TRBJ2-5; D is perhaps TRBD2 (5 bases). The ends were cut back, 2 bases at V and 5 bases at J, with 12 bases in the middle. This CDR3 is built from 14 residues. Germline values: CDR1 SGHTA, CDR2 FQGTGA.